This T cell receptor beta chain was identified during a study of CD8 T cells in ankylosing spondylitis. Findings of the study overall: The study looked at matched synovial fluid samples from ankylosing spondylitis patients. Disease-linked clones were reported to be significantly enriched there. Several highly homologous variants made up a TCR beta motif that seemed to typify ankylosing spondylitis blood.

The V and J ends lost 5 bases and 3 bases, in that order; junction bases with no gene match: 8. This CDR3 spans 15 amino acids. Germline CDR1 is SGHAT and CDR2 is FQNNGV. TCR beta libraries were made by quantitative 5'-RACE with molecular barcodes. TCRdb reprocessed the 5' RACE reads with MiXCR, giving one entry per CDR3 protein. The sample contains a few hundred thousand distinct CDR3 sequences, 17% of which appear only once. A word on this clonotype: Its matching antigen is unknown.

The chain joins TRBV11-2 to TRBJ2-3, with 7 bases lining up with TRBD1. The material sequenced was blood, either unsorted or a sorted T cell fraction (not recorded which). This receptor was taken from a male donor with ankylosing spondylitis. The CDR3 sequence: CASSNRDRITDTQYF. The CDR3 DNA follows: TGTGCCAGCAGCAACCGGGACAGAATAACAGATACGCAGTATTTT.